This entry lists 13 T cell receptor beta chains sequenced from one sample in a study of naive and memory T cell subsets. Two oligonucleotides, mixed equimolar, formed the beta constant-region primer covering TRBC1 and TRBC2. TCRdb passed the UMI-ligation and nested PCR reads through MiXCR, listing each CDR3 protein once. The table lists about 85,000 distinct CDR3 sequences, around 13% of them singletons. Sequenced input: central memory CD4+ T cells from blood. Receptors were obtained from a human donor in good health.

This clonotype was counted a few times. In DNA form, the CDR3 reads TGTGCCTGGAGTAAAGCTGGGGACAGGGGGCGCGGTGAGCAGTTCTTC. This encodes CAWSKAGDRGRGEQFF. The chain recombines TRBV30 with TRBJ2-1; 12 bases agree with TRBD1. V gave up 2 bases and J gave up 9 bases; unmatched junction bases: 11. Germline V gene data show CDR1 as GTSNPN and CDR2 as SVGIG (reference sequence). This CDR3 contains 16 residues.

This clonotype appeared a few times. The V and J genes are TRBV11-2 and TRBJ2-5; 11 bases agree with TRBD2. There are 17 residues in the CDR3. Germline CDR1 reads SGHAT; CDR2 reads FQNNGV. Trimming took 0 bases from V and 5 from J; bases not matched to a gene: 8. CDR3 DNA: TGTGCCAGCAGCTTAGATGTGACTAGCGGGGTCGTTGAGACCCAGTACTTC. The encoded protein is CASSLDVTSGVVETQYF.

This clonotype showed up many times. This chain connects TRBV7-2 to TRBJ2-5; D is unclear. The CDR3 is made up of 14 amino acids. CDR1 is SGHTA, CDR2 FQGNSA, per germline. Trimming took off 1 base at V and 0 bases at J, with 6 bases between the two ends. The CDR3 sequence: CASSLVSYQETQYF. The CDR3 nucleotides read TGTGCCAGCAGCTTAGTTAGCTACCAAGAGACCCAGTACTTC.

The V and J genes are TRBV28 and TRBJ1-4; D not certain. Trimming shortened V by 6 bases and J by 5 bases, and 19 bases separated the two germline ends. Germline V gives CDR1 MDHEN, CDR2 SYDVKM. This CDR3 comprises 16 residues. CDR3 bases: TGTGCCAGCAGCTCGTCATGGGCAGGCGCGAATGAAAAACTGTTTTTT. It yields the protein CASSSSWAGANEKLFF.

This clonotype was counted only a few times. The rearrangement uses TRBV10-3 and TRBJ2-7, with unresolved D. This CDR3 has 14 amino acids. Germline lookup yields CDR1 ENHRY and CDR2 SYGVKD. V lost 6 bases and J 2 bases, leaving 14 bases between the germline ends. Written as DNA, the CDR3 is TGTGCCATCAGACGCTCTTGGGCTACCTACGAGCAGTACTTC. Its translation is CAIRRSWATYEQYF.

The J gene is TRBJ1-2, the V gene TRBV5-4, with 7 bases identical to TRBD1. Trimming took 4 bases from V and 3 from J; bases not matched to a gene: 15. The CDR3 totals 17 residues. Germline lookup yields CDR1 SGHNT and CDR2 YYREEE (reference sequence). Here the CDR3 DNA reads TGTGCCAGCAGCACTCGGAACAGAGCAGGGGGAGACTATGGCTACACCTTC. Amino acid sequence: CASSTRNRAGGDYGYTF.

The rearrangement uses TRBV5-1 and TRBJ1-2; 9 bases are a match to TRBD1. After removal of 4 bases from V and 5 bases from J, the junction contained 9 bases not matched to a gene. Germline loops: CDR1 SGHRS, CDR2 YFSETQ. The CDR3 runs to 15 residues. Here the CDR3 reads CASSRAGTGFYGYTF. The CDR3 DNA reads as TGCGCCAGCAGCCGAGCCGGGACAGGGTTTTATGGCTACACCTTC.

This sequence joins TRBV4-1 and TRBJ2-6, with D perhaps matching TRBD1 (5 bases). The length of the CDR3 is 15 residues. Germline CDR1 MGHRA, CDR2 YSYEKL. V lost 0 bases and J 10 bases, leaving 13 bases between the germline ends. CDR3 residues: CASSQERTDKNVLTF. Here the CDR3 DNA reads TGCGCCAGCAGCCAAGAACGGACGGACAAGAACGTCCTGACTTTC.

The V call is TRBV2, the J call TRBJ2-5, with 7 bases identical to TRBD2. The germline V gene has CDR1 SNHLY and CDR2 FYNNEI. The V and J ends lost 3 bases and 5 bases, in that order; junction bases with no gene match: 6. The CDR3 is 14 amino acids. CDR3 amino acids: CASSDKAGTETQYF. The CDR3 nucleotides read TGTGCCAGCAGTGATAAAGCGGGGACGGAGACCCAGTACTTC.

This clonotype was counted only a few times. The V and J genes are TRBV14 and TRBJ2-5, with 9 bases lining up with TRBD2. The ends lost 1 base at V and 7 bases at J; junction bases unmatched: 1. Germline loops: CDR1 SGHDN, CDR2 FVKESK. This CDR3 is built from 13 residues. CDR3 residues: CASSQGAGGTQYF. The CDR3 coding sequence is TGTGCCAGCAGCCAAGGAGCGGGGGGGACCCAGTACTTC.

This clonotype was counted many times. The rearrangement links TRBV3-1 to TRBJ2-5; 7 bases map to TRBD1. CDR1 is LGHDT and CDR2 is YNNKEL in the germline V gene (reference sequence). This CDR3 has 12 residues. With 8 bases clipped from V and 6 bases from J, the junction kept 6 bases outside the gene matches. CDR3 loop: CASRRQGQTQYF. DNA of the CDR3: TGTGCCAGCCGGAGACAGGGACAGACCCAGTACTTC.

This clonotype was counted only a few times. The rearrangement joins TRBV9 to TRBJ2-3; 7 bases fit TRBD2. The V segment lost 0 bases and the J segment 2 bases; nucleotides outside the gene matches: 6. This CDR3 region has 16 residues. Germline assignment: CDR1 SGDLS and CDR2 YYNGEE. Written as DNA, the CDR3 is TGTGCCAGCAGCGTAGGGCTAGCGGTCACCACAGATACGCAGTATTTT. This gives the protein CASSVGLAVTTDTQYF.

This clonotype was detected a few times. CDR3 in DNA: TGCGCCAGCAGCATTAGGACGTCCGGCTCCTACAATGAGCAGTTCTTC. This translates into CASSIRTSGSYNEQFF. This chain joins TRBV5-1 and TRBJ2-1; D ambiguous. The CDR3 contains 16 residues. Germline lookup yields CDR1 SGHRS and CDR2 YFSETQ. The germline V and J ends were trimmed by 4 bases and 0 bases, with 14 bases remaining between them.